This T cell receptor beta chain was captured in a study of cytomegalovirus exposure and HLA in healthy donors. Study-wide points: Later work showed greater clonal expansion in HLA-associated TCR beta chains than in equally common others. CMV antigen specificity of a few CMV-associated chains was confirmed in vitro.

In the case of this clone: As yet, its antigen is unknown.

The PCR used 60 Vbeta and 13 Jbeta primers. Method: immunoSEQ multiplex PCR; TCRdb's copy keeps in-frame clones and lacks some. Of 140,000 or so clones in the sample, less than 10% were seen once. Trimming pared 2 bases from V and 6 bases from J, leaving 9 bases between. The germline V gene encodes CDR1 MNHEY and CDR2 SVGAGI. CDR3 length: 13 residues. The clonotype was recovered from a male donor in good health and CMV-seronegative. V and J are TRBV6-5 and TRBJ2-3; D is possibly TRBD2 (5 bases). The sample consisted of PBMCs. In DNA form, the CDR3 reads TGTGCCAGCAGTTACCCGGAGGCGGATACGCAGTATTTT. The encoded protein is CASSYPEADTQYF.